The following is a TCR beta chain sequence with its context. These data are taken from a study of blood T cell repertoires in COVID-19. Study-level information: Specimens from acute and convalescent COVID-19 originated in the United States, Italy and Spain. T cells, B-cell-depleted T cells, or PBMCs supplied cDNA or gDNA.

As originally analysed: By means of reference gene primer amplification, nucleated cell counts were estimated. Only in-frame clones appear in the TCRdb table, and some are missing; sequencing was by immunoSEQ multiplex PCR. Clone size and the V and J calls come from that table; the DNA yielded D and trimming. The table lists roughly 160,000 clones, 79% of them singletons. During active infection, Seattle patients enrolled and were then monitored through disease. V lost 1 base to trimming and J lost 4 bases, with 10 bases between them. The germline V gene has CDR1 SGHAT and CDR2 FQNNGV. The CDR3 length is 14 residues.

The chain combines TRBV11-2 with TRBJ2-5; D not certain. Sequenced material: peripheral blood. The receptor was derived from a woman in her sixties or seventies with COVID-19, enrolled during active disease. DNA for the CDR3: TGTGCCAGCAGCTTAGTCCCGGTTTTAGAGACCCAGTACTTC. The encoded protein is CASSLVPVLETQYF.